The next 13 T cell receptor beta chains were all read from a single sample in a study of cytomegalovirus exposure and HLA in healthy donors. Libraries were prepared by immunoSEQ multiplex PCR; TCRdb keeps only in-frame clonotypes and omits some of them. The sample consists of around 130,000 clones, roughly 90% of them appearing once. Sequenced input: PBMCs. These receptor sequences come from a man aged 30 to 45 in good health and CMV-seronegative.

The chain recombines TRBV4-1 with TRBJ2-1, with a weak D call TRBD1 (5 bases). The V end lost 1 base, the J end lost 5 bases, and 12 bases lay between the germline ends. The CDR3 is made up of 15 amino acids. Germline V gene sequence: CDR1 MGHRA, CDR2 YSYEKL. The CDR3 loop is CASSQVRRVDNEQFF. The CDR3 coding sequence is TGCGCCAGCAGCCAAGTTCGCAGGGTAGACAATGAGCAGTTCTTC.

V and J are TRBV6-1 and TRBJ2-5; 8 bases fit TRBD1. The germline V gene has CDR1 MNHNS and CDR2 SASEGT. V dropped 6 bases and J dropped 4; count of bases not matched to a gene: 4. The CDR3 extends over 13 amino acids. The DNA of the CDR3 is TGTGCCAGCAGACACAGGGGGTCAGAGACCCAGTACTTC. Protein: CASRHRGSETQYF.

This clone was detected only a few times. The rearrangement uses TRBV4-3 and TRBJ2-1, with TRBD2 matching over 11 bases. CDR3 length: 16 residues. Germline values: CDR1 LGHNA, CDR2 YSLEER. V shed 0 bases, J shed 2 bases, and the junction held 0 bases outside the gene matches. DNA of the CDR3: TGCGCCAGCAGCCAAGATAGCGGGGGGGCCTACAATGAGCAGTTCTTC. Translating gives CASSQDSGGAYNEQFF.

V is TRBV6-5 and J is TRBJ2-1, with TRBD2 as a possible D gene (6 bases). This CDR3 region has 14 residues. V was clipped by 6 bases and J by 5 bases, with 14 bases between them. Germline V CDR1 and CDR2: MNHEY, SVGAGI. CDR3 nucleotides: TGTGCCAGCAGACCGGGACTGAGGCACAATGAGCAGTTCTTC. Translated: CASRPGLRHNEQFF.

This chain connects TRBV5-1 to TRBJ2-7; 8 bases are a match to TRBD2. After removal of 4 bases from V and 3 bases from J, the junction contained 12 bases not matched to a gene. Germline V lookup: CDR1 SGHRS, CDR2 YFSETQ. The CDR3 runs to 16 residues. CDR3 in DNA: TGCGCCAGCAGCCCTGGTGGCGGGGGGCTGGGCTACGAGCAGTACTTC. Residues: CASSPGGGGLGYEQYF.

J is TRBJ1-5 and V is TRBV7-2; tentative D call: TRBD1 (6 bases). Germline loops: CDR1 SGHTA, CDR2 FQGNSA. The ends were cut back, 5 bases at V and 4 bases at J, with 21 bases in the middle. This CDR3 comprises 17 residues. The CDR3 loop is CASSPGGARGGNQPQHF. CDR3 DNA: TGTGCCAGCAGCCCCGGGGGCGCTCGGGGGGGGAATCAGCCCCAGCATTTT.

J is TRBJ2-7 and V is TRBV7-9; D is possibly TRBD1 or TRBD2 (5 bases each). V was clipped by 5 bases and J by 4 bases, with 15 bases between them. CDR1 and CDR2 from the germline V gene are SEHNR and FQNEAQ (reference sequence). The CDR3 consists of 14 residues. The CDR3 nucleotides are TGTGCCAGCAGCGTAGGGGCGGGCGGATACGAGCAGTACTTC. It encodes CASSVGAGGYEQYF.

The rearrangement joins TRBV11-3 to TRBJ1-1, with D unclear. CDR1 SGHNT and CDR2 YENEEA come from the germline V gene. The CDR3 has 13 residues. The germline V and J ends were trimmed by 1 base and 0 bases, with 3 bases remaining between them. The CDR3 coding sequence is TGTGCCAGCAGCTTAGCCATGAACACTGAAGCTTTCTTT. Translated, it gives CASSLAMNTEAFF.

This rearrangement joins TRBV5-1 to TRBJ2-5; TRBD2 matches 11 bases. Germline lookup yields CDR1 SGHRS and CDR2 YFSETQ. This CDR3 has 17 amino acids. The V gene end was trimmed by 0 bases and the J gene end by 4 bases; junction bases not matched to a gene: 8. CDR3 bases: TGCGCCAGCAGCTTGGCCGTAGCGGGGGGGCCTGTAGAGACCCAGTACTTC. It is translated as CASSLAVAGGPVETQYF.

The chain couples TRBV4-1 to TRBJ1-5, with 8 bases aligning to TRBD1. Germline V gives CDR1 MGHRA, CDR2 YSYEKL. The CDR3 is made up of 17 amino acids. The trim removed 3 bases at V and 3 bases at J, leaving 10 bases unmatched. Written as DNA, the CDR3 is TGCGCCAGCAGCCATCGTTCAGGGGGCGCGACCAATCAGCCCCAGCATTTT. It translates to CASSHRSGGATNQPQHF.

V is TRBV7-2 and J is TRBJ1-2; 7 positions agree with TRBD1. Germline lookup yields CDR1 SGHTA and CDR2 FQGNSA. CDR3 length: 16 residues. Losses at the gene ends were 1 base for V and 4 bases for J; bases not matched to a gene: 9. The chain's CDR3 is CASSLGGTVPSYGYTF. The CDR3 coding sequence is TGTGCCAGCAGCTTAGGGGGGACAGTCCCCAGCTATGGCTACACCTTC.

V gene TRBV28 combines with J gene TRBJ1-1, with D tentatively TRBD1 (6 bases). The germline CDR1 and CDR2 sequences are MDHEN and SYDVKM. The V and J ends lost 7 bases and 9 bases respectively, with 21 bases between them. This CDR3 comprises 14 residues. CDR3 in DNA: TGTGCCAGCACTCCTGGGGGGGCTTCGAAAAAAGCTTTCTTT. Amino acids: CASTPGGASKKAFF.

The chain couples TRBV11-3 to TRBJ2-7; the D gene is possibly TRBD1 (6 bases). This CDR3 contains 16 residues. The V end was cut by 5 bases, the J end by 1 base, with 18 bases between. The germline CDR1 and CDR2 sequences are SGHNT and YENEEA. CDR3 sequence: CASSPAGQSISYEQYF. In DNA form, the CDR3 reads TGTGCCAGCAGCCCTGCAGGACAGAGCATTTCCTACGAGCAGTACTTC. Filled out from reference TRBV11-3 and TRBJ2-7, the complete variable domain reads EAGVVQSPRYKIIEKKQPVAFWCNPISGHNTLYWYLQNLGQGPELLIRYENEEAVDDSQLPKDRFSAERLKGVDSTLKIQPAELGDSAVYLCASSPAGQSISYEQYFGPGTRLTVT.